What follows are 10 T cell receptor beta chains derived from one specimen sequenced in a study of CXCR3-negative and CXCR3-positive naive CD8 T cells. Whole-study results and caveats: Compared with CXCR3-negative naive cells, CXCR3-positive naive cells showed more hydrophobic TRB CDR3s.

The TRB libraries of cDNA were built by UMI-labeled 5' RACE. TCRdb processed the 5' RACE reads again and assigns one entry to each CDR3 protein, with no DNA. The ten most abundant clones cover 0.75% to 0.95% of a sample with 80,000 to 100,000 distinct CDR3 sequences. The antigens of these receptors remain unknown. The sequenced sample was naive CXCR3+ CD8+ T cells from blood. The subset denotes: CD45RO-CCR7+CD27+CD95- naive CD8+ T cells expressing CXCR3 (TNR3+). The receptor source for this set is a human donor in good health. Some clones in this sample may be carry-over from other donors' samples.

The chain is built from TRBV18 and TRBJ2-7; TCRdb indicates TRBD1, and absent DNA this call remains unverified. The germline CDR1 and CDR2 sequences are KGHSH and LQKENI. The CDR3 runs 12 residues. The chain's CDR3 is CASSKAGDEQYF.

The chain employs TRBV5-1 and TRBJ2-5; there is no DNA to check the TCRdb D call of TRBD1. In germline, CDR1 is SGHRS, CDR2 YFSETQ. This CDR3 spans 15 amino acids. The chain's CDR3 is CASSLTSQRGETQYF. The variable domain in full, completed from reference TRBV5-1 and TRBJ2-5, reads KAGVTQTPRYLIKTRGQQVTLSCSPISGHRSVSWYQQTPGQGLQFLFEYFSETQRNKGNFPGRFSGRQFSNSRSEMNVSTLELGDSALYLCASSLTSQRGETQYFGPGTRLLVL.

The V gene is TRBV7-7, the J gene TRBJ2-1; as DNA is missing, the TRBD1 call by TCRdb cannot be tested. Per germline, CDR1 SSHAT and CDR2 FNYEAQ (reference sequence). This CDR3 has 16 amino acids. This CDR3 is CASSQGTAYSYNEQFF.

The chain employs TRBV2 and TRBJ2-7. This CDR3 is built from 13 residues. CDR1 SNHLY and CDR2 FYNNEI come from the germline V gene. CDR3 region: CASSIRGPYEPYF.

The CDR3 loop is CASNVGWPGAGELFF. V usage is TRBV19 and J usage is TRBJ2-2; without DNA, the TCRdb call of TRBD1 cannot be checked. The length of the CDR3 is 15 residues. Germline V gives CDR1 LNHDA, CDR2 SQIVND (reference sequence).

The CDR3 is CAISERLPDYGYTF. V gene TRBV10-3 combines with J gene TRBJ1-2. CDR3 length: 14 residues. The germline gives CDR1 ENHRY, CDR2 SYGVKD.

The V and J genes are TRBV28 and TRBJ2-3; TCRdb's D call of TRBD1 is untestable without DNA. The CDR3 sequence is 16 residues long. Germline assignment: CDR1 MDHEN and CDR2 SYDVKM. The CDR3 sequence is CASSLYFGEEGYAQYF.

The chain uses TRBV20-1 and TRBJ2-1; TCRdb designates TRBD2, a call that cannot be tested without DNA. There are 15 residues in the CDR3. Germline V CDR1 and CDR2: DFQATT, SNEGSKA (reference sequence). The CDR3 protein is CSARVPRGGNNEQFF.

The chain is built from TRBV25-1 and TRBJ2-1. CDR3 length: 16 amino acids. CDR1 MGHDK and CDR2 SYGVNS come from the germline V gene. CDR3 protein: CASSEYFAYSYNEQFF.

The gene calls are TRBV7-2 and TRBJ2-5; TCRdb selects TRBD1, and the lack of DNA leaves this call unchecked. This CDR3 is 19 amino acids long. Germline V CDR1 and CDR2: SGHTA, FQGNSA. CDR3 sequence: CASSLDEAGTAISGETQYF. The full variable domain, completed using reference TRBV7-2 and TRBJ2-5, is GAGVSQSPSNKVTEKGKDVELRCDPISGHTALYWYRQSLGQGLEFLIYFQGNSAPDKSGLPSDRFSAERTGGSVSTLTIQRTQQEDSAVYLCASSLDEAGTAISGETQYFGPGTRLLVL.